The next 16 T cell receptor beta chains were all read from a single sample in a study of T cells in Graves' hyperthyroidism and ophthalmopathy. From RNA transcripts, TCR beta CDR3 regions were amplified. During a first-round RT-PCR of the TCR CDR3, the HTBI primer set was used. One entry per CDR3 protein, called by TCRdb with MiXCR from the multiplex PCR reads. This table holds nearly 750,000 distinct CDR3 sequences, approximately 40% found once. The sequenced material came from blood. Receptors were obtained from a woman aged 40 to 49 with Graves' hyperthyroidism.

Written as DNA, the CDR3 is TGTGCCAGCAGGACCGAGACCCAAACCAGGCCCGGGGAGCTGTTTTTT. Translation: CASRTETQTRPGELFF. The chain couples TRBV10-3 to TRBJ2-2; D not certain. CDR1 ENHRY and CDR2 SYGVKD come from the germline V gene. The length of the CDR3 is 16 residues. Trimming cost V 10 bases and J 6 bases, with 24 bases left between them.

The CDR3 reads CASIQGFGRKKLFF. The CDR3 DNA sequence: TGTGCCAGTATTCAGGGCTTCGGGCGTAAAAAACTGTTTTTT. The genes are TRBV19 and TRBJ1-4, with D tentatively TRBD1 (5 bases). Trimming took off 7 bases at V and 9 bases at J, with 18 bases between the two ends. The CDR3 contains 14 residues. Germline V gives CDR1 LNHDA, CDR2 SQIVND (reference sequence).

This clonotype has at least ten counts. The chain joins TRBV7-8 to TRBJ1-2; 11 nucleotides match TRBD1. The trim removed 4 bases at V and 4 bases at J, leaving 5 bases unmatched. Germline V lookup: CDR1 SGHVS, CDR2 FQNEAQ. The CDR3 spans 15 residues. CDR3 amino acids: CASSSRGTGGYGYTF. In DNA, the CDR3 is TGTGCCAGCAGCTCGCGGGGGACAGGGGGCTATGGCTACACCTTC.

This clonotype was seen at least ten times. This sequence joins TRBV10-3 and TRBJ2-7; 12 positions agree with TRBD1. CDR1 is ENHRY and CDR2 is SYGVKD in the germline V gene. V lost 4 bases, J lost 5 bases, and 12 bases stayed unmatched. The CDR3 length is 17 residues. CDR3 coding DNA: TGTGCCATCAGTGGTTCTCCGTTGGGACAGGGGGCTCACGAGCAGTACTTC. This codes for CAISGSPLGQGAHEQYF.

The rearrangement joins TRBV5-8 to TRBJ1-2, with D uncertain. V gave up 4 bases and J gave up 4 bases, with 14 bases separating them. Germline loops: CDR1 SGHTS, CDR2 YDEGEE. The CDR3 spans 14 residues. DNA of the CDR3: TGTGCCAGCAGCGATACACAGAGATCCTATGGCTACACCTTC. This translates into CASSDTQRSYGYTF.

The V and J genes are TRBV6-4 and TRBJ1-2; D call uncertain. CDR1 MRHNA and CDR2 SNTAGT come from the germline V gene. Trimming left V 3 bases short and J 8 bases short, with 10 bases between. CDR3 size: 12 residues. This CDR3 reads CASSDQVGGYTF. In DNA form, the CDR3 reads TGTGCCAGCAGTGATCAGGTTGGGGGCTACACCTTC.

Only a few counts were recorded for this clonotype. The CDR3 is CASSVGSSGYYEQYF. In DNA form, the CDR3 reads TGTGCCAGCAGCGTAGGGTCTAGCGGTTACTACGAGCAGTACTTC. The genes are TRBV9 and TRBJ2-7; 7 bases agree with TRBD2. V shed 0 bases, J shed 3 bases, and the junction held 6 bases outside the gene matches. Germline lookup yields CDR1 SGDLS and CDR2 YYNGEE. The CDR3 extends over 15 amino acids.

This clonotype was found many times. V is TRBV7-2 and J is TRBJ1-2; D uncertain. V was shortened by 2 bases and J by 4 bases, with 14 bases between the two germline ends. The germline V gene encodes CDR1 SGHTA and CDR2 FQGNSA. This CDR3 region has 15 residues. In DNA form, the CDR3 reads TGTGCCAGCAGCTTATGGCACCCCGGGAGCTATGGCTACACCTTC. As protein: CASSLWHPGSYGYTF.

This clonotype was counted between two and nine times. At one of its ends the junction is not consistent with the germline gene, which may arise from a read error. The chain has TRBV7-9 and TRBJ1-2; D gene unclear. The CDR3 totals 15 residues. Germline loops: CDR1 SEHNR, CDR2 FQNEAQ (reference sequence). The CDR3 region is CASSLVWLINDGYTF. The DNA of the CDR3 is TGTGCCAGCAGCTTAGTATGGCTGATTAACGATGGCTACACCTTC. The variable domain in full, completed from reference TRBV7-9 and TRBJ1-2, reads DTGVSQNPRHKITKRGQNVTFRCDPISEHNRLYWYRQTLGQGPEFLTYFQNEAQLEKSRLLSDRFSAERPKGSFSTLEIQRTEQGDSAMYLCASSLVWLINDGYTFGSGTRLTVV.

The chain links TRBV7-9 to TRBJ2-2, with D unresolved. Germline loops: CDR1 SEHNR, CDR2 FQNEAQ (reference sequence). The V end was cut by 2 bases, the J end by 9 bases, with 7 bases between. The CDR3 has 12 amino acids. The CDR3 region is CASSLIRWELFF. In DNA form, the CDR3 reads TGTGCCAGCAGCTTAATAAGATGGGAGCTGTTTTTT.

The CDR3 sequence: CSARDLYDPYGYTF. CDR3 DNA: TGCAGTGCTAGAGATCTTTACGACCCCTATGGCTACACCTTC. The chain has TRBV20-1 and TRBJ1-2; D is undetermined. CDR1 and CDR2 from the germline V gene are DFQATT and SNEGSKA (reference sequence). Trimming cost V 0 bases and J 4 bases, with 12 bases left between them. This CDR3 region has 14 residues.

This clonotype has a count of ten or more. The genes are TRBV19 and TRBJ1-5, with 8 bases matching TRBD1. Unmatched junction bases numbered 4, after V lost 5 bases and J lost 7 bases. Germline loops: CDR1 LNHDA, CDR2 SQIVND (reference sequence). This CDR3 is built from 13 residues. The CDR3 loop is CASSYRGRQPQHF. In DNA form, the CDR3 reads TGTGCCAGTAGTTACAGGGGGAGGCAGCCCCAGCATTTT.

This rearrangement joins TRBV7-2 to TRBJ1-6; TRBD1 agrees at 9 bases. The CDR3 extends over 17 amino acids. Germline assignment: CDR1 SGHTA and CDR2 FQGNSA. V was clipped by 3 bases and J by 5 bases; unmatched bases: 8. In DNA, the CDR3 is TGTGCCAGCAGCTTTCAGGACAGGGGATCTCATAATTCACCCCTCCACTTT. Translation gives CASSFQDRGSHNSPLHF.

The gene calls are TRBV14 and TRBJ1-2, with 9 bases identical to TRBD1. V gave up 7 bases and J gave up 2 bases; unmatched junction bases: 5. The CDR3 has 14 residues. Germline CDR1 and CDR2: SGHDN and FVKESK. The CDR3 region has the DNA TGTGCCAGCACCCTCGGGACAGGGAACTATGGCTACACCTTC. Translated, it gives CASTLGTGNYGYTF.

The rearrangement uses TRBV19 and TRBJ2-7; D not resolved. The CDR3 has 14 residues. Germline V gene data show CDR1 as LNHDA and CDR2 as SQIVND (reference sequence). V was clipped by 2 bases and J by 2 bases, with 10 bases between them. The DNA for the CDR3 is TGTGCCAGTAGTATAAGACGCCAGACCTACGAGCAGTACTTC. Translated: CASSIRRQTYEQYF.

This clonotype showed up just a few times. V gene TRBV5-4 combines with J gene TRBJ2-6; no firm D call. The CDR3 runs to 16 residues. The V gene lost 2 bases and the J gene lost 1 base, with 10 bases spanning the gap. Germline V CDR1 and CDR2: SGHNT, YYREEE (reference sequence). CDR3 region: CASSLSTVSGANVLTF. CDR3 DNA sequence: TGTGCCAGCAGCTTAAGCACGGTTTCTGGGGCCAACGTCCTGACTTTC.